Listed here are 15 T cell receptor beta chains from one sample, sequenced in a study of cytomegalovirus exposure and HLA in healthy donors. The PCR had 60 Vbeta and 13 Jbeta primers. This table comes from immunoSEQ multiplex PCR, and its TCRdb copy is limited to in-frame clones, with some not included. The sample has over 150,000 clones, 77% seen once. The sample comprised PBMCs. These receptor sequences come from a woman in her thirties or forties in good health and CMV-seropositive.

This CDR3 is CASSLRGSPGNTIYF. The CDR3 nucleotides are TGTGCCAGCAGTTTAAGGGGTAGTCCTGGAAACACCATATATTTT. The chain employs TRBV28 and TRBJ1-3, with D possibly matching TRBD1 (5 bases). The CDR3 has 15 residues. V was shortened by 2 bases and J by 2 bases, with 10 bases between the two germline ends. Germline-derived CDR1 and CDR2 are MDHEN and SYDVKM.

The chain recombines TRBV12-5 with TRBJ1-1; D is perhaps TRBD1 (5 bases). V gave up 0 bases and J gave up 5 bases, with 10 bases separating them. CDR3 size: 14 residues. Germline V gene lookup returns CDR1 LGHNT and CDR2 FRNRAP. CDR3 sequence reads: CASGLVRGVTEAFF. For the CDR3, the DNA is TGTGCTAGTGGTTTGGTAAGGGGCGTTACTGAAGCTTTCTTT.

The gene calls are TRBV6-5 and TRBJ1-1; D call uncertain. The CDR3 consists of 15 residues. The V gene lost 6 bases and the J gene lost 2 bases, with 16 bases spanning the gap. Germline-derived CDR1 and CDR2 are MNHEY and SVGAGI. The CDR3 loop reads CASRNSLELNTEAFF. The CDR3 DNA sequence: TGTGCCAGCAGAAACTCACTCGAGCTTAACACTGAAGCTTTCTTT.

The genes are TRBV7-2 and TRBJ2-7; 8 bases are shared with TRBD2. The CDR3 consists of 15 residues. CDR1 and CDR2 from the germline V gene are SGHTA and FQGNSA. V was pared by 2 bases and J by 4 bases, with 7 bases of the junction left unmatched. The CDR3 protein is CASSLSVAGTYEQYF. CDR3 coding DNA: TGTGCCAGCAGCTTAAGTGTAGCGGGGACTTACGAGCAGTACTTC.

CDR3: CASSIKGTDYNSPLHF. The CDR3 DNA reads as TGTGCCAGTAGTATAAAAGGGACAGACTATAATTCACCCCTCCACTTT. The chain recombines TRBV19 with TRBJ1-6; 7 bases align to TRBD1. The trim removed 2 bases at V and 3 bases at J, leaving 4 bases unmatched. There are 16 residues in the CDR3. Germline assignment: CDR1 LNHDA and CDR2 SQIVND (reference sequence).

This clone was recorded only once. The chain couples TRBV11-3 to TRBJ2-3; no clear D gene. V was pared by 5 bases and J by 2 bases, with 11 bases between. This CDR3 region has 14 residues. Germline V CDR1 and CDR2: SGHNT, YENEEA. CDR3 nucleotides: TGTGCCAGCAGCCCTCACGGAGCCACAGATACGCAGTATTTT. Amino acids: CASSPHGATDTQYF. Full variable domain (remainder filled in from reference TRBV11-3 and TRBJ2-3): EAGVVQSPRYKIIEKKQPVAFWCNPISGHNTLYWYLQNLGQGPELLIRYENEEAVDDSQLPKDRFSAERLKGVDSTLKIQPAELGDSAVYLCASSPHGATDTQYFGPGTRLTVL.

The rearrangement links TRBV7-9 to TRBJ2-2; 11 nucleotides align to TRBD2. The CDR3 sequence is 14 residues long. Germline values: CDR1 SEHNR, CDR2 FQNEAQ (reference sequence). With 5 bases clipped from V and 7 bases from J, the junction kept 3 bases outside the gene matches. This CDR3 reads CASSLGLAVGELFF. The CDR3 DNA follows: TGTGCCAGCAGCCTGGGACTAGCGGTCGGGGAGCTGTTTTTT.

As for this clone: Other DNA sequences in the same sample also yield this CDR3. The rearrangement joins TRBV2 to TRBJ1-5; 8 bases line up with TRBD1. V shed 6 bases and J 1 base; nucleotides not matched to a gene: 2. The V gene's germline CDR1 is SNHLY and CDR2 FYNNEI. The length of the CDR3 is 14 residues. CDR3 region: CASSRTGSNQPQHF. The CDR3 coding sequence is TGTGCCAGCAGCCGGACAGGGAGCAATCAGCCCCAGCATTTT.

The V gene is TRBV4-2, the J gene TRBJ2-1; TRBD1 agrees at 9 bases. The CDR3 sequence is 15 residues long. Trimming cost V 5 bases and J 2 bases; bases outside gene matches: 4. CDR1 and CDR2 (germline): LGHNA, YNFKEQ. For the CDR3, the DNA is TGTGCCAGCAGCTCGGACAGGGGAACCTACAATGAGCAGTTCTTC. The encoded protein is CASSSDRGTYNEQFF.

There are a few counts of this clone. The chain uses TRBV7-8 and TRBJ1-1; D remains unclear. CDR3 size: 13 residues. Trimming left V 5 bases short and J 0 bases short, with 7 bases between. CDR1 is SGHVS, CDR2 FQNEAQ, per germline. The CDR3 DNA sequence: TGTGCCAGCAGCGCGACACTGAACACTGAAGCTTTCTTT. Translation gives CASSATLNTEAFF.

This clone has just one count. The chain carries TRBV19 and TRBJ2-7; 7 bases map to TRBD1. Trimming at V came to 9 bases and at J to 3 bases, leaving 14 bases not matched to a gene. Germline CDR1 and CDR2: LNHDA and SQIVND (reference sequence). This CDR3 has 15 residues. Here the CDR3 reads CASGPATGRGYEQYF. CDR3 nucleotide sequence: TGTGCCAGCGGACCAGCGACAGGGCGAGGCTACGAGCAGTACTTC.

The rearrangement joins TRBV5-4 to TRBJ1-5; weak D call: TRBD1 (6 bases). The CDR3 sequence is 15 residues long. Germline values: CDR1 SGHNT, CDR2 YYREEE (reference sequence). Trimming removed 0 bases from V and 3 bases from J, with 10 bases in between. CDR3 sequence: CASSLGQGFNQPQHF. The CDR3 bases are TGTGCCAGCAGCTTGGGGCAGGGGTTCAATCAGCCCCAGCATTTT.

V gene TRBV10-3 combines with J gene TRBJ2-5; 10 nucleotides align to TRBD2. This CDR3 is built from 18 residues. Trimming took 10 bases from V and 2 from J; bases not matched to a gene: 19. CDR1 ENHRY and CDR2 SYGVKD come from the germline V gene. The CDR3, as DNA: TGTGCCAGACAAAAAGCGGGAGGGGCCCCCCCTCTTCAAGAGACCCAGTACTTC. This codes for CARQKAGGAPPLQETQYF.

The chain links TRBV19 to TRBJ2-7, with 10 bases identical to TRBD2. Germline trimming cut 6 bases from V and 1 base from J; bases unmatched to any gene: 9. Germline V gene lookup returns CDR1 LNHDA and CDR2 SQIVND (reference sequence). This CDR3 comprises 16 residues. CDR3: CASSWSGLAASYEQYF. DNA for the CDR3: TGTGCCAGTAGCTGGAGTGGACTAGCGGCGTCCTACGAGCAGTACTTC.

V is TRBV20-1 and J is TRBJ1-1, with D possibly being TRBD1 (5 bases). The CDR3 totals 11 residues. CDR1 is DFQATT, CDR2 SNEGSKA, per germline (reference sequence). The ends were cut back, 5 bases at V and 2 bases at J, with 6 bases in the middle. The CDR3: CSAGTNTEAFF. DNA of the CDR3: TGCAGTGCTGGGACTAACACTGAAGCTTTCTTT.